The subject of this entry is one T cell receptor beta chain. This sample was included in a study of blood T cell repertoires in COVID-19. Looking at the study overall: PBMCs, B-cell-depleted T cells, or T cells were the source of the cDNA or gDNA that made up the material.

CDR1 and CDR2 (germline): SEHNR, FQNEAQ (reference sequence). With V trimmed by 6 bases and J by 4 bases, 7 bases remained unmatched. This CDR3 comprises 17 residues. In the original analysis: It was from reference gene primer amplification that nucleated cell counts were estimated. Method: immunoSEQ multiplex PCR; TCRdb's copy keeps in-frame clones and lacks some. The DNA gave D and trimming, while V, J and clone size come from that table. The table lists around 320,000 clones, about 90% of them singletons. The receptor was derived from a man younger than 35 with active or convalescent COVID-19. The chain recombines TRBV7-9 with TRBJ2-2, with TRBD2 matching over 14 bases. What was sequenced was peripheral blood. CDR3 nucleotides: TGTGCCAGCAGAGGAGGACTAGCGGGGGGAGGCACCGGGGAGCTGTTTTTT. Protein product: CASRGGLAGGGTGELFF.